This T cell receptor beta chain emerged from a study of CD8 T cells in Susac syndrome. When the RNA was reverse transcribed, random hexamers were used with an input of about 0.5 to 1 ug. TCR beta CDR3 was amplified by immunoSEQ multiplex PCR. This amplification extended across 54 Vbeta and 13 Jbeta segments. One entry per CDR3 protein, called by TCRdb with MiXCR from the immunoSEQ multiplex PCR reads. The table includes 150,000 to 200,000 distinct CDR3 sequences, just under 95% detected once. TEMRA cells were FACS-enriched, and CD8+ and CD4+ T cells were isolated negatively. Material for sequencing was CD4+ T cells from PBMCs. This TCR derives from a human donor in good health.

The CDR3 spells CASSHGLTGTQETQYF. The CDR3, as DNA: TGTGCCAGCAGCCACGGTCTGACAGGGACTCAAGAGACCCAGTACTTC. This sequence joins TRBV3-1 and TRBJ2-5; D is possibly TRBD1 (7 bases). The CDR3 has 16 amino acids. The V and J ends lost 3 bases and 2 bases respectively, with 16 bases between them. CDR1 is LGHDT, CDR2 YNNKEL, per germline (reference sequence).